The rows below give T cell receptor beta chains drawn from one sample of a study of blood T cells in healthy people across ages. In TCRdb, the 5' RACE reads were re-called with MiXCR into one record per CDR3 protein. The table lists about 640,000 distinct CDR3 sequences, 45% to 65% of them singletons. Sequenced material: blood. These TCRs come from a man aged 60 to 69 in good health. Both conserved end residues are part of each CDR3. Fields, in order: V gene, CDR3 length, J gene, CDR3 protein.

TRBV12-3/TRBV12-4	12	TRBJ1-2	CAGSHGGNGYTF
TRBV28	12	TRBJ1-2	CASSPLGDGYTF
TRBV5-1	16	TRBJ1-2	CASSLDPSGLNYGYTF
TRBV4-1	15	TRBJ2-5	CASSQRLAVQETQYF
TRBV7-9	13	TRBJ2-4	CASSPGTRDIQYF
TRBV5-1	13	TRBJ2-2	CASAGDITGELFF
TRBV6-6	12	TRBJ1-4	CATGQPNEKLFF
TRBV15	16	TRBJ2-3	CATSGRDRGVADTQYF
TRBV6-5	13	TRBJ1-1	CASSNTQNTEAFF
TRBV18	16	TRBJ2-3	CASSPLAGEATDTQYF
TRBV24-1	13	TRBJ2-7	CATGNSGGYEQYF
TRBV18	14	TRBJ1-2	CASSTTETGDGYTF
TRBV5-1	15	TRBJ2-1	CASSLRQMSYNEQFF
TRBV4-2	13	TRBJ2-3	CASSQDKVDTQYF
TRBV11-2	15	TRBJ2-3	CASSVTSGGVDTQYF
TRBV10-2	15	TRBJ1-6	CASSAGRSYNSPLHF
TRBV29-1	14	TRBJ2-5	CSARDRGLVETQYF
TRBV6-1	14	TRBJ2-7	CASSERDTYYEQYF
TRBV4-1	18	TRBJ2-1	CASSQDSTSFFSYNEQFF
TRBV4-1	17	TRBJ1-5	CASSHSRGQGGDQPQHF
TRBV5-8	12	TRBJ2-1	CASSYRAGEQFF
TRBV5-5	15	TRBJ2-4	CASSSVGGRGNIQYF
TRBV7-9	16	TRBJ2-5	CASSLEGDGGAETQYF
TRBV28	15	TRBJ2-3	CASSSPSGGTDAQYF
TRBV3-1	13	TRBJ1-5	CASSLRGNQPQHF
TRBV27	17	TRBJ2-1	CASSLWPPSASYNEQFF
TRBV12-3/TRBV12-4	14	TRBJ2-4	CASSSEVRSHIQYF
TRBV9	15	TRBJ1-5	CASSVGGQFNQPQHF
TRBV5-1	15	TRBJ2-3	CASSQTSGLPDTQYF
TRBV7-9	15	TRBJ1-4	CASSLAQGASEKLFF
TRBV20-1	14	TRBJ2-7	CSAAGVTGGYEQYF
TRBV20-1	14	TRBJ2-3	CSARGGDAQDTQYF
TRBV5-1	14	TRBJ2-5	CASSLTSSQETQYF
TRBV20-1	10	.	CSAERRTQYF
TRBV28	16	TRBJ1-1	CASSPPNPGMNTEAFF
TRBV5-1	15	TRBJ1-1	CASSPTTNREQKAFF